This entry lists 27 T cell receptor beta chains sequenced from one sample in a study of cytomegalovirus exposure and HLA in healthy donors. Primers included in the PCR were 60 Vbeta and 13 Jbeta primers. Assay: immunoSEQ multiplex PCR; the TCRdb copy retains only in-frame clones and omits some. The sample carries 90,000 to 100,000 clones, around 77% recorded once. The sample comprised PBMCs. The receptors come from a woman in her sixties in good health and CMV-seropositive.

The chain couples TRBV10-1 to TRBJ2-1, with D tentatively TRBD2 (5 bases). The CDR3 is made up of 13 amino acids. CDR1 and CDR2 from the germline V gene are WNHNN and SYGVQD (reference sequence). Between the trimmed V and J ends, which lost 4 bases and 9 bases, there was a span of 13 bases. CDR3: CASSAISSTEQFF. The CDR3 DNA reads as TGCGCCAGCAGTGCTATCTCTAGCACTGAGCAGTTCTTC.

Only one count was recorded for this clone. J is TRBJ1-2 and V is TRBV14; D is perhaps TRBD1 (6 bases). This CDR3 is 14 amino acids long. Germline V CDR1 and CDR2: SGHDN, FVKESK. Trimming pared 3 bases from V and 0 bases from J, leaving 8 bases between. CDR3 sequence reads: CASSHPGANYGYTF. CDR3 DNA: TGTGCCAGCAGCCACCCAGGGGCTAACTATGGCTACACCTTC.

The chain carries TRBV2 and TRBJ2-2; no reliable D call. The CDR3 runs to 13 residues. The V gene's germline CDR1 is SNHLY and CDR2 FYNNEI. The V end was cut by 5 bases, the J end by 1 base, with 5 bases between. The DNA for the CDR3 is TGTGCCAGCAGTTACAGGAACACCGGGGAGCTGTTTTTT. Encoded protein: CASSYRNTGELFF.

The chain is built from TRBV14 and TRBJ2-5; D might be TRBD1 (6 bases). CDR3 length: 13 amino acids. The V and J ends lost 4 bases and 5 bases respectively, with 11 bases between them. CDR1 and CDR2 from the germline V gene are SGHDN and FVKESK. CDR3 coding DNA: TGTGCCAGCAGCCTCTCAGGGGTCGAGACCCAGTACTTC. Protein product: CASSLSGVETQYF.

The V gene is TRBV7-2, the J gene TRBJ2-3; weak D call: TRBD2 (6 bases). V was trimmed by 5 bases and J by 4 bases, leaving 16 bases between them. The CDR3 runs to 15 residues. CDR1 and CDR2 from the germline V gene are SGHTA and FQGNSA. The CDR3 sequence is CASSPTGVGSDTQYF. DNA for the CDR3: TGTGCCAGCAGCCCCACGGGAGTTGGGTCAGATACGCAGTATTTT.

This clone was found a few times. Here the CDR3 DNA reads TGTGCCAGCAGCTTGGGCGGGCTCGATTCACCCCTCCACTTT. Its protein product is CASSLGGLDSPLHF. J is TRBJ1-6 and V is TRBV5-6; no clear D gene. The V gene's germline CDR1 is SGHDT and CDR2 YYEEEE. The CDR3 has 14 residues. V was shortened by 0 bases and J by 8 bases, with 9 bases between the two germline ends.

V and J are TRBV4-1 and TRBJ2-7; D gene unclear. The germline CDR1 and CDR2 sequences are MGHRA and YSYEKL. Between the trimmed V and J ends, which lost 0 bases and 3 bases, there was a span of 9 bases. CDR3 length equals 14 residues. The CDR3 protein is CASSQEAMSYEQYF. CDR3 nucleotide sequence: TGCGCCAGCAGCCAAGAAGCCATGAGCTACGAGCAGTACTTC.

The chain couples TRBV2 to TRBJ2-7, with a tentative D call TRBD1 (6 bases). The CDR3 runs to 13 residues. From germline, CDR1 is SNHLY and CDR2 FYNNEI. V gave up 5 bases and J gave up 6 bases, with 14 bases separating them. The CDR3 DNA reads TGTGCCAGCAGTCAAATAACAGGGCGCGAGCAGTACTTC. This codes for CASSQITGREQYF.

V and J are TRBV9 and TRBJ2-1, with D possibly TRBD2 on 6 matching bases. Germline-derived CDR1 and CDR2 are SGDLS and YYNGEE. V gave up 3 bases and J gave up 3 bases, with 16 bases separating them. This CDR3 is 16 amino acids long. Here the CDR3 DNA reads TGTGCCAGCAGCGCCAGCCGGGACTCGAACTACAATGAGCAGTTCTTC. This sequence encodes CASSASRDSNYNEQFF.

In its sample, this clone was seen once. V and J are TRBV2 and TRBJ2-1, with a tentative D call TRBD2 (6 bases). Germline assignment: CDR1 SNHLY and CDR2 FYNNEI. The CDR3 length is 14 residues. V lost 5 bases and J 4 bases, leaving 12 bases between the germline ends. The CDR3 DNA reads TGTGCCAGCAGTTCCTGGGACTCATACAATGAGCAGTTCTTC. Its translation: CASSSWDSYNEQFF.

The rearrangement uses TRBV5-1 and TRBJ2-5; tentatively, D is TRBD2 (7 bases). Germline CDR1 SGHRS, CDR2 YFSETQ. The CDR3 is made up of 15 amino acids. Trimming left V 4 bases short and J 5 bases short, with 18 bases between. The CDR3 coding sequence is TGCGCCAGCAGCAAACACGGACTAGGGGGGGAGACCCAGTACTTC. Translating gives CASSKHGLGGETQYF.

The chain joins TRBV4-1 to TRBJ1-1; D possibly corresponds to TRBD1 (5 bases). The CDR3 length is 14 residues. V was clipped by 5 bases and J by 6 bases, with 16 bases between them. Looked up from germline, CDR1 is MGHRA and CDR2 is YSYEKL. The CDR3 bases are TGCGCCAGCAGCTTCCCCGGGGGGAGGGCTGAAGCTTTCTTT. Translation: CASSFPGGRAEAFF.

This clone was found a few times. J is TRBJ2-3 and V is TRBV2, with D unclear. The CDR3 contains 11 residues. Germline V gives CDR1 SNHLY, CDR2 FYNNEI. The V and J ends lost 5 bases and 6 bases respectively, with 6 bases between them. CDR3 sequence reads: CASSQRDTQYF. CDR3 nucleotide sequence: TGTGCCAGCAGTCAGAGGGATACGCAGTATTTT.

The rearrangement joins TRBV6-5 to TRBJ2-7; D uncertain. The V gene's germline CDR1 is MNHEY and CDR2 SVGAGI. CDR3 length: 13 residues. V lost 6 bases to trimming and J lost 0 bases, with 9 bases between them. CDR3 protein: CASRLHSSYEQYF. CDR3 nucleotide sequence: TGTGCCAGCAGGCTTCACAGCTCCTACGAGCAGTACTTC.

The CDR3 spells CASRAGQGGSSEQYF. The CDR3, as DNA: TGTGCCAGCAGGGCCGGACAGGGGGGATCATCAGAGCAGTACTTC. This chain connects TRBV28 to TRBJ2-7, with TRBD1 matching over 10 bases. CDR1 and CDR2 from the germline V gene are MDHEN and SYDVKM. This CDR3 is 15 amino acids long. V shed 6 bases and J 7 bases; nucleotides not matched to a gene: 12.

This clone was counted a single time. The rearrangement uses TRBV6-5 and TRBJ1-5; D unresolved. V dropped 6 bases and J dropped 0 bases, with 12 bases sitting between them. Germline CDR1 MNHEY, CDR2 SVGAGI. The CDR3 covers 15 residues. Here the CDR3 DNA reads TGTGCCAGCAGACAGACACATTATAGCAATCAGCCCCAGCATTTT. Its translation is CASRQTHYSNQPQHF.

The sample holds a few counts of this clone. The chain links TRBV9 to TRBJ1-1, with TRBD1 matching over 9 bases. The CDR3 is 14 amino acids. Germline V gives CDR1 SGDLS, CDR2 YYNGEE. V gave up 3 bases and J gave up 5 bases; unmatched junction bases: 5. CDR3 protein: CASSGPTGGTEAFF. DNA of the CDR3: TGTGCCAGCAGCGGGCCGACAGGGGGAACTGAAGCTTTCTTT.

The V call is TRBV7-9, the J call TRBJ2-7; the match to TRBD2 covers 10 bases. The germline V gene has CDR1 SEHNR and CDR2 FQNEAQ (reference sequence). The CDR3 runs to 18 residues. Trimming removed 3 bases from V and 2 bases from J; junction bases left unmatched: 13. CDR3 sequence: CASSFRLAGGPGAYEQYF. CDR3 nucleotides: TGTGCCAGCAGCTTTAGGTTAGCGGGAGGACCCGGGGCCTACGAGCAGTACTTC.

The V and J genes are TRBV9 and TRBJ2-1; the D gene is possibly TRBD1 (6 bases). With 4 bases removed from V and 10 bases from J, the gap between germline ends came to 15 bases. CDR3 length: 13 residues. The germline V gene encodes CDR1 SGDLS and CDR2 YYNGEE. The CDR3 is CASSFRGADEQFF. CDR3 nucleotides: TGTGCCAGCAGCTTCAGGGGAGCCGACGAGCAGTTCTTC. The whole variable domain, remainder taken from reference TRBV9 and TRBJ2-1, is DSGVTQTPKHLITATGQRVTLRCSPRSGDLSVYWYQQSLDQGLQFLIQYYNGEERAKGNILERFSAQQFPDLHSELNLSSLELGDSALYFCASSFRGADEQFFGPGTRLTVL.

In nucleotides, the CDR3 is TGTGCCAGCAGTTCCGCGGGGGCGCGGTATAGCTATGGCTACACCTTC. It specifies CASSSAGARYSYGYTF. The V call is TRBV27, the J call TRBJ1-2, with TRBD1 as a possible D gene (6 bases). CDR3 size: 16 residues. Trimming shortened V by 4 bases and J by 4 bases, and 19 bases separated the two germline ends. Germline loops: CDR1 MNHEY, CDR2 SMNVEV (reference sequence).

The rearrangement links TRBV4-1 to TRBJ1-1; D may be TRBD1 (6 bases). The V and J ends lost 0 bases and 0 bases respectively, with 14 bases between them. Germline CDR1 reads MGHRA; CDR2 reads YSYEKL. This CDR3 region has 17 residues. CDR3 loop: CASSQEAPRQVNTEAFF. The CDR3 DNA is TGCGCCAGCAGCCAAGAAGCCCCCCGACAGGTGAACACTGAAGCTTTCTTT.

The genes are TRBV7-6 and TRBJ2-3; TRBD2 matches at 8 bases. The CDR3 consists of 16 residues. Germline V lookup: CDR1 SGHVS, CDR2 FNYEAQ. J was trimmed by 0 bases and V by 1 base; bases with no gene match: 3. The CDR3 DNA reads TGTGCCAGCAGCTTAGATAGCGGGGCTAGCACAGATACGCAGTATTTT. It yields the protein CASSLDSGASTDTQYF.

This chain's CDR3 is CATSRGRTSEQYF. As DNA, the CDR3 is TGTGCCACCAGCAGAGGAAGGACATCGGAGCAGTACTTC. The rearrangement uses TRBV15 and TRBJ2-7; perhaps TRBD1 as D (5 bases). V was shortened by 1 base and J by 7 bases, with 11 bases between the two germline ends. CDR3 size: 13 residues. The germline V gene has CDR1 LNHNV and CDR2 YYDKDF (reference sequence).

The rearrangement uses TRBV30 and TRBJ2-1, with TRBD2 identical over 15 bases. Trimming removed 0 bases from V and 12 bases from J; junction bases left unmatched: 9. This CDR3 spans 16 amino acids. Germline values: CDR1 GTSNPN, CDR2 SVGIG (reference sequence). CDR3: CAWSVRGLAGGGLQFF. CDR3 in DNA: TGTGCCTGGAGTGTACGCGGACTAGCGGGAGGGGGTCTGCAGTTCTTC. Based on the CDR3 plus reference TRBV30 and TRBJ2-1, the full variable domain is SQTIHQWPATLVQPVGSPLSLECTVEGTSNPNLYWYRQAAGRGLQLLFYSVGIGQISSEVPQNLSASRPQDRQFILSSKKLLLSDSGFYLCAWSVRGLAGGGLQFFGPGTRLTVL.

This clone is a singleton in its sample. V usage is TRBV25-1 and J usage is TRBJ2-5; 7 nucleotides line up with TRBD2. The DNA end favors TRBJ2-7, so the J call may be wrong. The V gene's germline CDR1 is MGHDK and CDR2 SYGVNS. This CDR3 comprises 15 residues. Written as DNA, the CDR3 is TGTGCCAGCAGTGGCCGGGGGGAGACGACCTACGAGCAGTACTTC. Translation: CASSGRGETTYEQYF.

The V call is TRBV11-2, the J call TRBJ2-5, with TRBD1 matching over 9 bases. The end of the DNA aligns better with TRBJ2-7, so the J call may be wrong. CDR1 is SGHAT, CDR2 FQNNGV, per germline. The CDR3 totals 14 residues. CDR3 sequence: CASSRTGVNYEQYF. The CDR3 DNA reads as TGTGCCAGCAGCAGGACAGGGGTGAACTACGAGCAGTACTTC.

The chain combines TRBV30 with TRBJ1-6, with D hard to call. The germline gives CDR1 GTSNPN, CDR2 SVGIG (reference sequence). The CDR3 has 15 residues. V lost 0 bases, J lost 7 bases, and 13 bases lay in between. The CDR3 reads CAWSVLNSRNSPLHF. The CDR3 DNA sequence: TGTGCCTGGAGTGTACTGAACAGTCGCAATTCACCCCTCCACTTT.